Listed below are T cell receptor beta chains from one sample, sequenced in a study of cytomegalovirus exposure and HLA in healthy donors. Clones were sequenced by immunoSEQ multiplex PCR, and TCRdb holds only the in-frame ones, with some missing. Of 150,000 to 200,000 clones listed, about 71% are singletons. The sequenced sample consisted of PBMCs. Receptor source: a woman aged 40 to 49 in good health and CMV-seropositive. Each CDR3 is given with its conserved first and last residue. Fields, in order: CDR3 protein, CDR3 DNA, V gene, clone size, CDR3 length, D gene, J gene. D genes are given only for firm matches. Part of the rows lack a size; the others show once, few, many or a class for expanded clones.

cdr3_aa: CSAGQGGEQFF
cdr3_nt: TGCAGTGCTGGACAGGGAGGTGAGCAGTTCTTC
v_call: TRBV20-1
clone_size: -
cdr3_length: 11
d_call: TRBD1
j_call: TRBJ2-1

cdr3_aa: CASSPKGQGHSYPF
cdr3_nt: TGTGCCAGCAGCCCTAAGGGACAGGGGCATAGCTACCCCTTC
v_call: TRBV7-2
clone_size: -
cdr3_length: 14
d_call: TRBD1
j_call: TRBJ1-2

cdr3_aa: CASSLGGLGSYNSPLHF
cdr3_nt: TGTGCCAGCAGCTTAGGGGGGCTGGGCTCCTATAATTCACCCCTCCACTTT
v_call: TRBV7-8
clone_size: once
cdr3_length: 17
d_call: -
j_call: TRBJ1-6

cdr3_aa: CASSVGGATNEKLFF
cdr3_nt: TGTGCCAGCAGCGTAGGAGGTGCAACTAATGAAAAACTGTTTTTT
v_call: TRBV9
clone_size: -
cdr3_length: 15
d_call: -
j_call: TRBJ1-4

cdr3_aa: CSVDRSLNQETQYF
cdr3_nt: TGCAGCGTTGACAGGTCCCTTAATCAAGAGACCCAGTACTTC
v_call: TRBV29-1
clone_size: once
cdr3_length: 14
d_call: -
j_call: TRBJ2-5

cdr3_aa: CASSASRGPVAEAFF
cdr3_nt: TGTGCCAGCAGCGCCAGCAGGGGGCCCGTGGCTGAAGCTTTCTTT
v_call: TRBV9
clone_size: -
cdr3_length: 15
d_call: TRBD1
j_call: TRBJ1-1

cdr3_aa: CASRRTSGSYEQYF
cdr3_nt: TGTGCCAGCAGAAGGACTAGCGGTTCCTACGAGCAGTACTTC
v_call: TRBV2
clone_size: few
cdr3_length: 14
d_call: TRBD2
j_call: TRBJ2-7

cdr3_aa: CASSINEGAVSYEQYF
cdr3_nt: TGTGCCAGTAGTATTAATGAGGGGGCGGTCAGTTACGAGCAGTACTTC
v_call: TRBV19
clone_size: once
cdr3_length: 16
d_call: TRBD1
j_call: TRBJ2-7

cdr3_aa: CASSQIFSGNNQPQHF
cdr3_nt: TGCGCCAGCAGCCAAATTTTCTCAGGGAACAATCAGCCCCAGCATTTT
v_call: TRBV4-1
clone_size: once
cdr3_length: 16
d_call: -
j_call: TRBJ1-5

cdr3_aa: CASSPSHDRVGYGYTF
cdr3_nt: TGTGCCAGCTCACCATCTCATGACAGGGTCGGCTATGGCTACACCTTC
v_call: TRBV18
clone_size: -
cdr3_length: 16
d_call: TRBD1
j_call: TRBJ1-2

cdr3_aa: CASSYSNRGQGETQYF
cdr3_nt: TGTGCCAGCAGTTACTCGAACAGGGGGCAGGGGGAGACCCAGTACTTC
v_call: TRBV6-5
clone_size: -
cdr3_length: 16
d_call: TRBD1
j_call: TRBJ2-5

cdr3_aa: CASSLQRPTDTQYF
cdr3_nt: TGTGCCAGCAGTTTACAGCGACCCACAGATACGCAGTATTTT
v_call: TRBV27
clone_size: -
cdr3_length: 14
d_call: -
j_call: TRBJ2-3

cdr3_aa: CASPPDVRGPDTEAFF
cdr3_nt: TGTGCCAGCCCTCCAGATGTTAGGGGGCCGGACACTGAAGCTTTCTTT
v_call: TRBV28
clone_size: -
cdr3_length: 16
d_call: TRBD1
j_call: TRBJ1-1

cdr3_aa: CASSYLAGGPHEQFF
cdr3_nt: TGTGCCAGCAGCTACCTAGCGGGGGGGCCACATGAGCAGTTCTTC
v_call: TRBV11-1
clone_size: -
cdr3_length: 15
d_call: TRBD2
j_call: TRBJ2-1

cdr3_aa: CASSQDLLLAGGQETQYF
cdr3_nt: TGTGCCAGCAGCCAAGACCTCCTCCTAGCGGGGGGACAAGAGACCCAGTACTTC
v_call: TRBV4-2
clone_size: few
cdr3_length: 18
d_call: TRBD2
j_call: TRBJ2-5

cdr3_aa: CASSYAGTSTDTQYF
cdr3_nt: TGTGCCAGCAGTTACGCGGGCACTAGCACAGATACGCAGTATTTT
v_call: TRBV6-6
clone_size: -
cdr3_length: 15
d_call: -
j_call: TRBJ2-3

cdr3_aa: CASSQDLGQAYGYTF
cdr3_nt: TGCGCCAGCAGCCAAGATCTCGGACAGGCCTATGGCTACACCTTC
v_call: TRBV4-3
clone_size: -
cdr3_length: 15
d_call: TRBD1
j_call: TRBJ1-2

cdr3_aa: CASRLGQGTGIQYF
cdr3_nt: TGTGCCAGCAGACTCGGACAGGGGACAGGCATTCAGTACTTC
v_call: TRBV6-5
clone_size: -
cdr3_length: 14
d_call: TRBD1
j_call: TRBJ2-4

cdr3_aa: CASSEAVTEAFF
cdr3_nt: TGTGCCAGTAGCGAGGCGGTCACTGAAGCTTTCTTT
v_call: TRBV19
clone_size: -
cdr3_length: 12
d_call: -
j_call: TRBJ1-1

cdr3_aa: CASSKGGGTNYGYTF
cdr3_nt: TGTGCCAGCAGCAAAGGTGGGGGGACCAACTATGGCTACACCTTC
v_call: TRBV21-1
clone_size: -
cdr3_length: 15
d_call: -
j_call: TRBJ1-2

cdr3_aa: CASSPSAASYEQYF
cdr3_nt: TGTGCCAGCTCACCATCGGCGGCCTCCTACGAGCAGTACTTC
v_call: TRBV18
clone_size: -
cdr3_length: 14
d_call: -
j_call: TRBJ2-7

cdr3_aa: CASSMGMSGDRDTQYF
cdr3_nt: TGTGCCAGTAGTATGGGCATGTCAGGGGATAGGGATACGCAGTATTTT
v_call: TRBV19
clone_size: -
cdr3_length: 16
d_call: -
j_call: TRBJ2-3

cdr3_aa: CASHSLRNTEAFF
cdr3_nt: TGTGCCAGCCATTCCCTCAGAAACACTGAAGCTTTCTTT
v_call: TRBV4-2
clone_size: few
cdr3_length: 13
d_call: -
j_call: TRBJ1-1

cdr3_aa: CASSQLGTSGGAGETQYF
cdr3_nt: TGCGCCAGCAGCCAACTAGGGACTAGCGGGGGGGCCGGGGAGACCCAGTACTTC
v_call: TRBV4-1
clone_size: -
cdr3_length: 18
d_call: TRBD2
j_call: TRBJ2-5

cdr3_aa: CASSQDQQGNGNEQFF
cdr3_nt: TGCGCCAGCAGCCAAGATCAGCAGGGAAATGGGAATGAGCAGTTCTTC
v_call: TRBV4-3
clone_size: -
cdr3_length: 16
d_call: -
j_call: TRBJ2-1

cdr3_aa: CASSFLSGGSTDTQYF
cdr3_nt: TGCGCCAGCAGCTTCCTTAGCGGGGGAAGCACAGATACGCAGTATTTT
v_call: TRBV5-1
clone_size: -
cdr3_length: 16
d_call: TRBD2
j_call: TRBJ2-3

cdr3_aa: CASRDRASVNSPLHF
cdr3_nt: TGCGCCAGCAGGGACAGGGCGTCGGTAAATTCACCCCTCCACTTT
v_call: TRBV4-3
clone_size: -
cdr3_length: 15
d_call: TRBD1
j_call: TRBJ1-6

cdr3_aa: CASSLASDPGNTIYF
cdr3_nt: TGCGCCAGCAGCTTGGCCTCAGATCCTGGAAACACCATATATTTT
v_call: TRBV5-1
clone_size: -
cdr3_length: 15
d_call: -
j_call: TRBJ1-3

cdr3_aa: CASSPDRMGANVLTF
cdr3_nt: TGTGCCAGCAGCCCGGACAGGATGGGGGCCAACGTCCTGACTTTC
v_call: TRBV5-4
clone_size: -
cdr3_length: 15
d_call: TRBD1
j_call: TRBJ2-6

cdr3_aa: CASSNGRPGTSGRAREQYF
cdr3_nt: TGTGCCAGCAGCAACGGGCGTCCCGGGACTAGCGGGAGGGCCAGAGAGCAGTACTTC
v_call: TRBV21-1
clone_size: -
cdr3_length: 19
d_call: -
j_call: TRBJ2-7

cdr3_aa: CASSEGAQNTGELFF
cdr3_nt: TGTGCCAGCAGCGAGGGGGCCCAGAACACCGGGGAGCTGTTTTTT
v_call: TRBV9
clone_size: once
cdr3_length: 15
d_call: TRBD1
j_call: TRBJ2-2

cdr3_aa: CASSGTGYYGYTF
cdr3_nt: TGTGCCAGTAGTGGGACAGGGTACTATGGCTACACCTTC
v_call: TRBV19
clone_size: -
cdr3_length: 13
d_call: TRBD1
j_call: TRBJ1-2

cdr3_aa: CASSLAAPYEQYF
cdr3_nt: TGTGCCAGCAGTTTGGCGGCACCCTACGAGCAGTACTTC
v_call: TRBV28
clone_size: -
cdr3_length: 13
d_call: -
j_call: TRBJ2-7

cdr3_aa: CASRGGQITDTQYF
cdr3_nt: TGTGCCAGCCGGGGGGGGCAGATCACAGATACGCAGTATTTT
v_call: TRBV6-5
clone_size: few
cdr3_length: 14
d_call: TRBD2
j_call: TRBJ2-3

cdr3_aa: CASSLSLTSSTDTQYF
cdr3_nt: TGTGCCAGCAGCTTATCCCTGACATCTAGCACAGATACGCAGTATTTT
v_call: TRBV7-9
clone_size: few
cdr3_length: 16
d_call: -
j_call: TRBJ2-3

cdr3_aa: CASSLASGGGLAGNQETQYF
cdr3_nt: TGTGCCAGCAGCTTAGCTTCGGGGGGGGGACTAGCGGGGAACCAAGAGACCCAGTACTTC
v_call: TRBV7-8
clone_size: -
cdr3_length: 20
d_call: TRBD2
j_call: TRBJ2-5

cdr3_aa: CAISSSGSGDTQYF
cdr3_nt: TGTGCCATCAGTTCTAGCGGGAGCGGAGATACGCAGTATTTT
v_call: TRBV10-3
clone_size: -
cdr3_length: 14
d_call: TRBD2
j_call: TRBJ2-3

cdr3_aa: CASSGTRTAERMDTEAFF
cdr3_nt: TGTGCCAGCAGCGGCACCAGGACAGCCGAGCGTATGGACACTGAAGCTTTCTTT
v_call: TRBV9
clone_size: -
cdr3_length: 18
d_call: -
j_call: TRBJ1-1

cdr3_aa: CASSINPGQGRYEQYF
cdr3_nt: TGTGCCAGCAGTATCAATCCGGGACAGGGGCGCTACGAGCAGTACTTC
v_call: TRBV6-6
clone_size: few
cdr3_length: 16
d_call: TRBD1
j_call: TRBJ2-7

cdr3_aa: CASRPIEGGTDTQYF
cdr3_nt: TGTGCCAGCAGGCCCATCGAGGGCGGGACAGATACGCAGTATTTT
v_call: TRBV6-5
clone_size: -
cdr3_length: 15
d_call: -
j_call: TRBJ2-3

cdr3_aa: CASSSSGGQPYEQYF
cdr3_nt: TGCGCCAGCAGCTCCTCAGGGGGACAACCCTACGAGCAGTACTTC
v_call: TRBV4-1
clone_size: -
cdr3_length: 15
d_call: TRBD1
j_call: TRBJ2-7

cdr3_aa: CSVAQGDYTEAFF
cdr3_nt: TGCAGCGTTGCGCAGGGGGATTACACTGAAGCTTTCTTT
v_call: TRBV29-1
clone_size: -
cdr3_length: 13
d_call: TRBD1
j_call: TRBJ1-1

cdr3_aa: CASTSGTGGGYTF
cdr3_nt: TGTGCCAGCACCTCTGGGACAGGGGGCGGCTACACCTTC
v_call: TRBV6-5
clone_size: -
cdr3_length: 13
d_call: TRBD1
j_call: TRBJ1-2

cdr3_aa: CASSQPTGGVPPAYNSPLHF
cdr3_nt: TGCGCCAGCAGCCAGCCGACAGGGGGAGTCCCTCCAGCCTATAATTCACCCCTCCACTTT
v_call: TRBV4-1
clone_size: -
cdr3_length: 20
d_call: TRBD1
j_call: TRBJ1-6

cdr3_aa: CASSSPAGGPNETQYF
cdr3_nt: TGTGCCAGCAGCTCGCCGGCCGGAGGGCCCAACGAGACCCAGTACTTC
v_call: TRBV7-3
clone_size: -
cdr3_length: 16
d_call: -
j_call: TRBJ2-5

cdr3_aa: CASSYSSPVRDTQYF
cdr3_nt: TGTGCCAGCAGTTACTCGAGTCCCGTTAGAGATACGCAGTATTTT
v_call: TRBV6-5
clone_size: once
cdr3_length: 15
d_call: -
j_call: TRBJ2-3

cdr3_aa: CASSYGEGNGEKLFF
cdr3_nt: TGTGCCAGCAGTTACGGGGAGGGGAACGGTGAAAAACTGTTTTTT
v_call: TRBV6-6
clone_size: -
cdr3_length: 15
d_call: -
j_call: TRBJ1-4

cdr3_aa: CASSFGTENYGYPF
cdr3_nt: TGCGCCAGCAGCTTCGGGACAGAGAACTATGGCTACCCCTTC
v_call: TRBV5-1
clone_size: -
cdr3_length: 14
d_call: TRBD1
j_call: TRBJ1-2

cdr3_aa: CASSPLTGRFSNQPQHF
cdr3_nt: TGTGCCAGCAGCCCCCTGACAGGGAGGTTTAGCAATCAGCCCCAGCATTTT
v_call: TRBV7-8
clone_size: -
cdr3_length: 17
d_call: TRBD1
j_call: TRBJ1-5

cdr3_aa: CASSLATGQSSYEQYF
cdr3_nt: TGTGCCAGCAGTTTAGCTACGGGACAGAGCTCCTACGAGCAGTACTTC
v_call: TRBV28
clone_size: -
cdr3_length: 16
d_call: TRBD1
j_call: TRBJ2-7

cdr3_aa: CASSTTTGRAVAGNTIYF
cdr3_nt: TGTGCCAGCTCCACAACGACAGGGAGAGCAGTCGCCGGAAACACCATATATTTT
v_call: TRBV18
clone_size: -
cdr3_length: 18
d_call: TRBD1
j_call: TRBJ1-3

cdr3_aa: CASGVPGTDTQYF
cdr3_nt: TGTGCTAGTGGTGTCCCGGGCACAGATACGCAGTATTTT
v_call: TRBV12-5
clone_size: -
cdr3_length: 13
d_call: -
j_call: TRBJ2-3

cdr3_aa: CAIRGTGDGNQPQNF
cdr3_nt: TGTGCCATCAGGGGGACAGGGGATGGCAATCAGCCCCAGAATTTT
v_call: TRBV10-3
clone_size: -
cdr3_length: 15
d_call: TRBD1
j_call: TRBJ1-5

cdr3_aa: CASSLQGNGNTIYF
cdr3_nt: TGTGCCAGCAGCTTACAGGGGAATGGAAACACCATATATTTT
v_call: TRBV7-2
clone_size: -
cdr3_length: 14
d_call: -
j_call: TRBJ1-3

cdr3_aa: CASSRENTEAFF
cdr3_nt: TGTGCCAGTAGTCGGGAGAACACTGAAGCTTTCTTT
v_call: TRBV19
clone_size: -
cdr3_length: 12
d_call: -
j_call: TRBJ1-1

cdr3_aa: CASNTMDRNTEAFF
cdr3_nt: TGTGCCAGCAATACGATGGACAGGAACACTGAAGCTTTCTTT
v_call: TRBV11-1
clone_size: -
cdr3_length: 14
d_call: -
j_call: TRBJ1-1

cdr3_aa: CASSPSRGGGELFF
cdr3_nt: TGTGCTAGCAGCCCGAGTCGGGGTGGCGGGGAGCTGTTTTTT
v_call: TRBV7-7
clone_size: once
cdr3_length: 14
d_call: -
j_call: TRBJ2-2

cdr3_aa: CASSNPGLGAYEQYF
cdr3_nt: TGTGCCAGTAGTAATCCGGGACTAGGAGCCTACGAGCAGTACTTC
v_call: TRBV19
clone_size: -
cdr3_length: 15
d_call: TRBD2
j_call: TRBJ2-7

cdr3_aa: CASSLGPNQPQHF
cdr3_nt: TGTGCCAGCAGTTTGGGGCCGAATCAGCCCCAGCATTTT
v_call: TRBV27
clone_size: -
cdr3_length: 13
d_call: -
j_call: TRBJ1-5